This TCR beta chain originates from a study of beta chain features in type 1 diabetes. The overall study: Sorted cells numbering approximately 110,000,000 were examined across all samples.

This clone was detected only a few times. Its antigen is as yet unknown. General observations from the study: PCR may have favored shorter templates equally in patients and controls. In all four CD4+ subsets, TCRB CDR3 length was significantly, moderately reduced in type 1 diabetes.

CDR1 and CDR2 (germline): MDHEN, SYDVKM. J gave up 3 bases and V 5 bases, and 4 bases lay outside the gene matches. This CDR3 contains 16 residues. Expressed TCRB transcripts were sequenced after all isolated RNA was converted to cDNA. TCRdb's table, derived via immunoSEQ multiplex PCR, lists solely in-frame clones and lacks some. The sample contains around 200,000 clones, about 13% of which appear only once. The material sequenced was central memory CD4+ T cells from blood. This TCR derives from a woman younger than 30 in good health. The chain couples TRBV28 to TRBJ2-2; TRBD2 agrees at 12 bases. The CDR3 is CASSTGTSGYTGELFF. The CDR3 DNA follows: TGTGCCAGCAGTACCGGGACTAGCGGGTACACCGGGGAGCTGTTTTTT.